The 14 T cell receptor beta chains below come from one sample, sequenced in a study of beta chain features in type 1 diabetes. Reverse transcription of all isolated RNA meant that expressed TCRB transcripts were sequenced. The data were produced by immunoSEQ multiplex PCR, yet TCRdb's version contains in-frame clones alone and is incomplete. The table shows under 450,000 clones, with approximately 15% occurring only once. Sequences were obtained from naive CD4+ T cells from blood. Receptor source: a man younger than 40 in good health.

The J gene is TRBJ2-7, the V gene TRBV18; 7 bases line up with TRBD1. Germline lookup yields CDR1 KGHSH and CDR2 LQKENI. The CDR3 is 14 residues long. The J segment lost 2 bases and the V segment lost 1 base, leaving 2 bases of the junction unmatched. Written as DNA, the CDR3 is TGTGCCAGCTCACCACAGGGGGCTACCTACGAGCAGTACTTC. Translation: CASSPQGATYEQYF.

This rearrangement joins TRBV2 to TRBJ2-1; 9 bases are shared with TRBD1. The CDR3 is 14 amino acids. Per the germline V gene, CDR1 is SNHLY and CDR2 is FYNNEI. The junction had 8 bases not matched to a gene; V was cut back by 6 bases and J by 8 bases. In DNA form, the CDR3 reads TGTGCCAGCAGCTTCGAACAGGGGGCGTATGAGCAGTTCTTC. It is translated as CASSFEQGAYEQFF.

CDR3 DNA sequence: TGTGCCAGCAGCCCACCGGGACTAGCGTACCAAAGCTCCTACAATGAGCAGTTCTTC. Translation: CASSPPGLAYQSSYNEQFF. The V call is TRBV11-1, the J call TRBJ2-1, with 10 bases that match TRBD2. The length of the CDR3 is 19 residues. The V and J ends lost 5 bases and 0 bases, in that order; junction bases with no gene match: 13. CDR1 SGHAT and CDR2 FQDESV come from the germline V gene (reference sequence).

There are a few counts of this clone. CDR3 coding DNA: TGTGCCAGCAGCTTAGGCTCTGGCTACACCTTC. It specifies CASSLGSGYTF. The rearrangement links TRBV11-3 to TRBJ1-2; D ambiguous. The V end lost 1 base, the J end lost 7 bases, and 4 bases lay between the germline ends. CDR1 SGHNT and CDR2 YENEEA come from the germline V gene. CDR3 length: 11 residues.

The genes are TRBV9 and TRBJ2-3; 9 positions match TRBD2. Germline loops: CDR1 SGDLS, CDR2 YYNGEE. The CDR3 spans 17 residues. V was pared by 0 bases and J by 5 bases, with 10 bases of the junction left unmatched. This CDR3 is CASSVALVSGSRDTQYF. Written as DNA, the CDR3 is TGTGCCAGCAGCGTAGCGTTGGTTAGCGGGAGTCGAGATACGCAGTATTTT.

On this clone: The sample contains more than one DNA sequence encoding this CDR3. CDR3 region: CASSLGQGEAFF. The CDR3 coding sequence is TGTGCCAGCAGCTTAGGACAGGGAGAAGCTTTCTTT. The rearrangement uses TRBV7-9 and TRBJ1-1; 7 nucleotides agree with TRBD1. CDR1 is SEHNR and CDR2 is FQNEAQ in the germline V gene (reference sequence). The CDR3 covers 12 residues. V shed 1 base and J 8 bases; nucleotides not matched to a gene: 1.

The chain links TRBV18 to TRBJ1-1, with TRBD1 matching 8 bases. Unmatched junction bases numbered 4, after V lost 4 bases and J lost 6 bases. The V gene's germline CDR1 is KGHSH and CDR2 LQKENI. The CDR3 runs to 13 residues. The CDR3 nucleotides are TGTGCCAGCTCACTAAAACAGGGGGCTGAAGCTTTCTTT. This encodes CASSLKQGAEAFF.

There are many counts of this clone. The V call is TRBV30, the J call TRBJ2-7; TRBD1 agrees at 9 bases. Trimming took 3 bases from V and 0 from J; bases not matched to a gene: 3. Germline values: CDR1 GTSNPN, CDR2 SVGIG (reference sequence). This CDR3 has 14 residues. CDR3 protein: CAWRGQGSSYEQYV. The CDR3 DNA reads as TGTGCCTGGAGGGGACAGGGAAGCTCCTACGAGCAGTACGTC.

V gene TRBV7-6 combines with J gene TRBJ1-2; D gene uncertain. From germline, CDR1 is SGHVS and CDR2 FNYEAQ. Trimming removed 5 bases at V and 3 bases at J, with 10 bases between. The length of the CDR3 is 13 residues. CDR3 sequence (DNA): TGTGCCAGCAGCCCCCTGGCGTACTATGGCTACACCTTC. Translated, it gives CASSPLAYYGYTF.

This clone has at least ten counts. The V and J genes are TRBV30 and TRBJ2-1; maybe TRBD2 (6 bases). Germline V gives CDR1 GTSNPN, CDR2 SVGIG (reference sequence). This CDR3 is built from 13 residues. The V gene lost 0 bases and the J gene lost 10 bases, with 13 bases spanning the gap. The CDR3 region has the DNA TGTGCCTGGAGTGTTGACGGGGGAGGAGAGCAGTTCTTC. Translated, it gives CAWSVDGGGEQFF.

This clone was counted between two and nine times. The V gene is TRBV7-2, the J gene TRBJ2-5; D uncertain. This CDR3 has 11 amino acids. The V end lost 5 bases, the J end lost 8 bases, and 9 bases lay between the germline ends. The germline V gene has CDR1 SGHTA and CDR2 FQGNSA. The CDR3: CASSAARTQYF. CDR3 DNA: TGTGCCAGCAGCGCCGCGCGTACCCAGTACTTC.

The chain recombines TRBV18 with TRBJ1-1; 9 positions agree with TRBD1. Germline lookup yields CDR1 KGHSH and CDR2 LQKENI. The CDR3 spans 16 residues. V gave up 2 bases and J gave up 5 bases; unmatched junction bases: 9. CDR3 nucleotide sequence: TGTGCCAGCTCACCAGGCTGGGGACAGGGTGGGACTGAAGCTTTCTTT. Its protein product is CASSPGWGQGGTEAFF.

The J gene is TRBJ2-7, the V gene TRBV30, with D perhaps matching TRBD2 (6 bases). Trimming shortened V by 3 bases and J by 0 bases, and 15 bases separated the two germline ends. Germline assignment: CDR1 GTSNPN and CDR2 SVGIG (reference sequence). This CDR3 is 15 amino acids long. The DNA of the CDR3 is TGTGCCTGGAGGCCCCCCCGGGGGAGCTCCTACGAGCAGTACTTC. Encoded protein: CAWRPPRGSSYEQYF. The complete variable domain, with remaining parts taken from reference TRBV30 and TRBJ2-7, reads SQTIHQWPATLVQPVGSPLSLECTVEGTSNPNLYWYRQAAGRGLQLLFYSVGIGQISSEVPQNLSASRPQDRQFILSSKKLLLSDSGFYLCAWRPPRGSSYEQYFGPGTRLTVT.

This clone was counted between two and nine times. The genes are TRBV29-1 and TRBJ2-5, with 13 bases lining up with TRBD2. V lost 4 bases, J lost 5 bases, and 7 bases stayed unmatched. Germline assignment: CDR1 SQVTM and CDR2 ANQGSEA. This CDR3 region has 15 residues. The CDR3 bases are TGCAGCGTTGTTACTGTGACTAGCGGGAGGGAGACCCAGTACTTC. As protein: CSVVTVTSGRETQYF.